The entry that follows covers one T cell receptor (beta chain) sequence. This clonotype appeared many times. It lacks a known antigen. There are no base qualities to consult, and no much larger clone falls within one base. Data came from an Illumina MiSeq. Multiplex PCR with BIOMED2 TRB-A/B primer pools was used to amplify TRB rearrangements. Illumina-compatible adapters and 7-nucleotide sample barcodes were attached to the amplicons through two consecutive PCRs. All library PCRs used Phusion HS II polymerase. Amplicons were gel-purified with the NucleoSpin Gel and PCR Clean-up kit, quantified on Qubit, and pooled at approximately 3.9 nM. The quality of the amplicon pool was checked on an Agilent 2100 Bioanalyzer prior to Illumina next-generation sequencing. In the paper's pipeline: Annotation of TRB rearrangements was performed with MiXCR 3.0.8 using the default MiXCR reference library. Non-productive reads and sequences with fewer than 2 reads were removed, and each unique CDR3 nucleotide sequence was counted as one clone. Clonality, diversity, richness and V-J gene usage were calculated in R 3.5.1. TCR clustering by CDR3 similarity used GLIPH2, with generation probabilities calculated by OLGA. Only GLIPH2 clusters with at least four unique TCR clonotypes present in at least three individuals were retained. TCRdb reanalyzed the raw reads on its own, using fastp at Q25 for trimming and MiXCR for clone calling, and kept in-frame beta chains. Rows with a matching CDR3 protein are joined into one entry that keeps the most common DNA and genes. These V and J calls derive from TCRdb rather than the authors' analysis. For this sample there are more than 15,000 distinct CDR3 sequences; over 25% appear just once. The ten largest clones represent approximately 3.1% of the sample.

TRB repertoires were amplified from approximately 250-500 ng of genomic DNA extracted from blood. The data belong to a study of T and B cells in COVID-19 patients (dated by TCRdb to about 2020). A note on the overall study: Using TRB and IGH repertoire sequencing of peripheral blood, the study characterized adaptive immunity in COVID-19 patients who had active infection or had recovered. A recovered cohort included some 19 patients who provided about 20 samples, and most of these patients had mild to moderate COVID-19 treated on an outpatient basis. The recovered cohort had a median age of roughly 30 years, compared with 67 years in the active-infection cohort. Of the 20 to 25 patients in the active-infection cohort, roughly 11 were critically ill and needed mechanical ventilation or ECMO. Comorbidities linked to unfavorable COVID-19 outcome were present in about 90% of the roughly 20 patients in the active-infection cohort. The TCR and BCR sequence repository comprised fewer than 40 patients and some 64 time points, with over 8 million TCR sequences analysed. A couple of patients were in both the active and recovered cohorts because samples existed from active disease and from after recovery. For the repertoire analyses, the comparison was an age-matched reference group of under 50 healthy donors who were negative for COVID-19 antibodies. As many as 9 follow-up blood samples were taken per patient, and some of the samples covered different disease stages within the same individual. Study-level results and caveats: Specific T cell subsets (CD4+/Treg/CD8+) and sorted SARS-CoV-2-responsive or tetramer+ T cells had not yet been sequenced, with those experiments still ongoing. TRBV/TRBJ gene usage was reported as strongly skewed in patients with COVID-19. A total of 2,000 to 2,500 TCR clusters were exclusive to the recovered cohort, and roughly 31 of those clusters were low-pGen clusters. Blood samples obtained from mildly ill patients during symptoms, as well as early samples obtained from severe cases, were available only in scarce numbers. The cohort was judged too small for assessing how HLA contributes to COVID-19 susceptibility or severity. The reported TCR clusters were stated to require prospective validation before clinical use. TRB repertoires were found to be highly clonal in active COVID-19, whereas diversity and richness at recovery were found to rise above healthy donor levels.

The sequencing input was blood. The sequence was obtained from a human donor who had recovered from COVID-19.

The CDR3: CASMRDTGELFF. The nucleotide sequence is given as TGTGCCAGCATGAGGGACACCGGGGAGCTGTTTTTT. Recombination connected TRBV12-3 or TRBV12-4 to TRBJ2-2; the best D guess is TRBD2, with 5 bases matching. From the cysteine up to the phenylalanine, the CDR3 has a length of 12 residues. Here the CDR3 DNA is all that survives: 36 bases in frame from base 1. V was cut back by 7 bases and J by 3 bases, leaving a gap of 6 bases between them.